This entry lists 30 T cell receptor beta chains sequenced from one sample in a study of T cell repertoires in ileal Crohn's disease. Clones were read by immunoSEQ multiplex PCR, and TCRdb kept only the in-frame ones, dropping some. Of about 31,000 clones listed, roughly 77% were seen once; the top ten hold 5.5% to 6.5%. The sequencing input was ileal tissue. The receptors shown here come from an adult with Crohn's disease.

The CDR3 protein is CASSLRRGSGGVPYEQYF. The CDR3 DNA is TGCGCCAGCAGCTTAAGAAGAGGAAGCGGGGGGGTTCCCTACGAGCAGTACTTC. J is TRBJ2-5 and V is TRBV5-1; the match to TRBD2 covers 10 bases. Matching the DNA end better, TRBJ2-7 makes the J call doubtful. This CDR3 comprises 18 residues. The germline V gene has CDR1 SGHRS and CDR2 YFSETQ.

The chain links TRBV18 to TRBJ1-5; D is perhaps TRBD1 (5 bases). V lost 2 bases to trimming and J lost 9 bases, with 8 bases between them. CDR1 is KGHSH and CDR2 is LQKENI in the germline V gene. The CDR3 length is 12 residues. In nucleotides, the CDR3 is TGTGCCAGCTCACCAAGGGGTGGGCCCCAGCATTTT. As protein: CASSPRGGPQHF.

The chain employs TRBV5-8 and TRBJ2-7; TRBD1 matches at 7 bases. V lost 4 bases, J lost 0 bases, and 4 bases stayed unmatched. This CDR3 spans 14 amino acids. CDR1 is SGHTS and CDR2 is YDEGEE in the germline V gene. The DNA for the CDR3 is TGTGCCAGCAGCCCCGGGACAGACTCCTACGAGCAGTACTTC. Amino acids: CASSPGTDSYEQYF.

The chain couples TRBV6-5 to TRBJ1-1, with no clear D. V dropped 6 bases and J dropped 10 bases, with 24 bases sitting between them. This CDR3 has 15 amino acids. CDR1 MNHEY and CDR2 SVGAGI come from the germline V gene. As DNA, the CDR3 is TGTGCCAGCAGCCGCTCGGGGAGGTCGGGAAACGGAGCTTTCTTT. Protein product: CASSRSGRSGNGAFF.

The chain couples TRBV4-3 to TRBJ1-4, with TRBD1 matching 8 bases. Losses at the gene ends were 4 bases for V and 7 bases for J; bases not matched to a gene: 8. The CDR3 spans 15 residues. Germline loops: CDR1 LGHNA, CDR2 YSLEER. The CDR3 loop is CASSPDRVRIEKLFF. CDR3 coding DNA: TGCGCCAGCAGCCCGGACAGGGTTAGAATTGAAAAACTGTTTTTT.

J is TRBJ1-2 and V is TRBV4-2; TRBD1 matches 12 bases. Trimming at V came to 0 bases and at J to 7 bases, leaving 6 bases not matched to a gene. The CDR3 consists of 16 residues. Germline V gene data show CDR1 as LGHNA and CDR2 as YNFKEQ. The CDR3 DNA reads as TGTGCCAGCAGCCAAGATTTAGGGACAGGGGGCCTTGGCTACACCTTC. Amino acids: CASSQDLGTGGLGYTF.

This rearrangement joins TRBV10-1 to TRBJ2-7, with 8 positions matching TRBD1. Germline CDR1 reads WNHNN; CDR2 reads SYGVQD (reference sequence). The V gene end was trimmed by 11 bases and the J gene end by 5 bases; junction bases not matched to a gene: 8. CDR3 length: 12 residues. The CDR3 sequence: CAGDDRGNEQYF. The CDR3 nucleotides are TGCGCCGGCGACGACAGGGGAAACGAGCAGTACTTC.

The gene calls are TRBV4-1 and TRBJ1-1, with a possible D match to TRBD1 (5 bases). Looked up from germline, CDR1 is MGHRA and CDR2 is YSYEKL. V lost 3 bases and J 8 bases, leaving 19 bases between the germline ends. This CDR3 comprises 15 residues. CDR3 protein: CASSQELVTVREAFF. The CDR3 DNA reads TGCGCCAGCAGCCAGGAACTGGTGACAGTAAGGGAAGCTTTCTTT.

This clone occurred a few times. CDR3 in DNA: TGTGCCAGCAGCTTTCAGGGGACAGCTGGAAACACCATATATTTT. Translation: CASSFQGTAGNTIYF. The chain joins TRBV7-2 to TRBJ1-3, with TRBD1 matching 7 bases. CDR1 is SGHTA and CDR2 is FQGNSA in the germline V gene. Trimming cost V 3 bases and J 2 bases; bases outside gene matches: 4. The CDR3 has 15 residues.

The V and J genes are TRBV11-2 and TRBJ2-7, with TRBD1 matching over 7 bases. V lost 0 bases, J lost 1 base, and 3 bases stayed unmatched. Germline CDR1 SGHAT, CDR2 FQNNGV. This CDR3 spans 15 amino acids. CDR3 coding DNA: TGTGCCAGCAGCTTAGAGGGACAGCATTCCTACGAGCAGTACTTC. It yields the protein CASSLEGQHSYEQYF.

The rearrangement joins TRBV5-1 to TRBJ2-3; 13 nucleotides match TRBD2. The junction had 25 bases not matched to a gene; V was cut back by 5 bases and J by 7 bases. CDR3 length: 21 residues. CDR1 and CDR2 from the germline V gene are SGHRS and YFSETQ. This chain's CDR3 is CASSQISGTSGTSGVANTQYF. In DNA, the CDR3 is TGCGCCAGCAGTCAAATTTCCGGGACCTCCGGGACTAGCGGGGTGGCAAATACGCAGTATTTT.

In its sample, this clone was seen once. The chain couples TRBV18 to TRBJ2-3; 9 bases match TRBD2. The CDR3 totals 17 residues. Trimming cost V 1 base and J 2 bases; bases outside gene matches: 7. The V gene's germline CDR1 is KGHSH and CDR2 LQKENI. Here the CDR3 reads CASSPRASGGNTDTQYF. The CDR3 bases are TGTGCCAGCTCACCACGGGCCAGCGGGGGGAACACAGATACGCAGTATTTT.

The gene calls are TRBV15 and TRBJ2-5; D is unresolved. Trimming took off 1 base at V and 7 bases at J, with 10 bases between the two ends. Per germline, CDR1 LNHNV and CDR2 YYDKDF (reference sequence). This CDR3 contains 13 residues. CDR3 residues: CATSRAQAGTQYF. CDR3 DNA sequence: TGTGCCACCAGCAGAGCGCAGGCAGGGACCCAGTACTTC.

The chain carries TRBV5-6 and TRBJ1-6, with 8 positions matching TRBD1. Germline CDR1 is SGHDT and CDR2 is YYEEEE. The CDR3 has 14 amino acids. Losses at the gene ends were 4 bases for V and 6 bases for J; bases not matched to a gene: 3. This chain's CDR3 is CASSATGGNSPLHF. DNA of the CDR3: TGTGCCAGCAGCGCTACAGGGGGTAATTCACCCCTCCACTTT.

The chain has TRBV12-5 and TRBJ2-1, with a tentative D call TRBD1 (6 bases). The V end lost 0 bases, the J end lost 10 bases, and 22 bases lay between the germline ends. Per the germline V gene, CDR1 is LGHNT and CDR2 is FRNRAP. This CDR3 is built from 17 residues. Here the CDR3 reads CASGLVSEYRVGEEQFF. The CDR3 region has the DNA TGTGCTAGTGGTTTGGTATCGGAATACAGGGTGGGTGAGGAGCAGTTCTTC. Based on the CDR3 plus reference TRBV12-5 and TRBJ2-1, the full variable domain is DARVTQTPRHKVTEMGQEVTMRCQPILGHNTVFWYRQTMMQGLELLAYFRNRAPLDDSGMPKDRFSAEMPDATLATLKIQPSEPRDSAVYFCASGLVSEYRVGEEQFFGPGTRLTVL.

This clone showed up just a few times. The chain couples TRBV5-1 to TRBJ1-1, with D maybe TRBD1 (5 bases). Trimming stripped 4 bases from V and 1 base from J, with 8 bases between. CDR1 is SGHRS, CDR2 YFSETQ, per germline. CDR3 size: 13 residues. This CDR3 reads CASSQGANTEAFF. Here the CDR3 DNA reads TGCGCCAGCAGCCAAGGGGCGAACACTGAAGCTTTCTTT.

The chain employs TRBV2 and TRBJ1-5; 7 bases map to TRBD1. In germline, CDR1 is SNHLY, CDR2 FYNNEI. The CDR3 spans 13 residues. V shed 1 base, J shed 8 bases, and the junction held 2 bases outside the gene matches. Written as DNA, the CDR3 is TGTGCCAGCAGTGAAGGACAGGGTGAGCCCCAGCATTTT. This codes for CASSEGQGEPQHF.

This chain links TRBV18 with TRBJ2-2, with 7 positions matching TRBD1. Per the germline V gene, CDR1 is KGHSH and CDR2 is LQKENI. The CDR3 has 15 residues. J gave up 2 bases and V 3 bases, and 3 bases lay outside the gene matches. The CDR3 reads CASSPGQANTGELFF. CDR3 DNA sequence: TGTGCCAGCTCACCCGGACAGGCCAACACCGGGGAGCTGTTTTTT.

The genes are TRBV7-2 and TRBJ1-6; the D gene is possibly TRBD1 (5 bases). In germline, CDR1 is SGHTA, CDR2 FQGNSA. The CDR3 consists of 14 residues. Trimming took 7 bases from V and 7 from J, leaving 14 bases between them. The CDR3 sequence is CASTPIGGNSPLHF. For the CDR3, the DNA is TGTGCCAGCACCCCCATCGGGGGAAATTCACCCCTCCACTTT.

This chain uses TRBV7-2 with TRBJ2-1; D uncertain. The CDR3 is 13 amino acids. The germline V gene encodes CDR1 SGHTA and CDR2 FQGNSA. Trimming left V 3 bases short and J 6 bases short, with 9 bases between. CDR3 sequence reads: CASSFSLVNEQFF. CDR3 coding DNA: TGTGCCAGCAGCTTTTCACTCGTCAATGAGCAGTTCTTC.

The chain carries TRBV7-2 and TRBJ1-2; tentatively, D is TRBD1 (6 bases). CDR3 size: 15 residues. Deletions cut 6 bases from V and 6 bases from J, with 20 bases between. Germline CDR1 and CDR2: SGHTA and FQGNSA. The CDR3 protein is CASSRWTASSDGYTF. The CDR3 DNA is TGTGCCAGCAGTCGATGGACAGCCTCCTCCGATGGCTACACCTTC.

The chain combines TRBV7-2 with TRBJ2-7; possible D gene TRBD1, 6 bases. The V end lost 4 bases, the J end lost 0 bases, and 10 bases lay between the germline ends. Germline lookup yields CDR1 SGHTA and CDR2 FQGNSA. The CDR3 extends over 14 amino acids. The CDR3 coding sequence is TGTGCCAGCAGCTCACAGGGAAACTCCTACGAGCAGTACTTC. Amino acid sequence: CASSSQGNSYEQYF.

CDR3 protein: CASSQDPLSNTEAFF. The CDR3 coding sequence is TGCGCCAGCAGCCAAGATCCCCTGTCGAACACTGAAGCTTTCTTT. The chain has TRBV4-1 and TRBJ1-1; D gene unclear. The CDR3 spans 15 residues. V was clipped by 0 bases and J by 1 base, with 9 bases between them. Germline V lookup: CDR1 MGHRA, CDR2 YSYEKL.

The genes are TRBV5-4 and TRBJ1-2, with D unclear. This CDR3 comprises 17 residues. Deletions cut 0 bases from V and 7 bases from J, with 22 bases between. CDR1 SGHNT and CDR2 YYREEE come from the germline V gene (reference sequence). The CDR3 bases are TGTGCCAGCAGCTTGGATTGGGGAGTGCGTCGAGAAGGTGGCTACACCTTC. Residues: CASSLDWGVRREGGYTF.

The count of this clone is one. The chain recombines TRBV5-6 with TRBJ1-4; weak D call: TRBD1 (6 bases). Trimming took off 4 bases at V and 6 bases at J, with 19 bases between the two ends. This CDR3 region has 16 residues. From germline, CDR1 is SGHDT and CDR2 YYEEEE. The CDR3 sequence: CASSRIQGGVDEKLFF. CDR3 DNA: TGTGCCAGCAGCCGCATACAGGGAGGGGTAGATGAAAAACTGTTTTTT. The whole variable domain, filled in from reference TRBV5-6 and TRBJ1-4, reads DAGVTQSPTHLIKTRGQQVTLRCSPKSGHDTVSWYQQALGQGPQFIFQYYEEEERQRGNFPDRFSGHQFPNYSSELNVNALLLGDSALYLCASSRIQGGVDEKLFFGSGTQLSVL.

J is TRBJ1-1 and V is TRBV6-6; the match to TRBD1 covers 7 bases. V lost 2 bases to trimming and J lost 1 base; unmatched junction nucleotides: 4. The germline CDR1 and CDR2 sequences are MNHNY and SVGAGI (reference sequence). This CDR3 contains 15 residues. The CDR3 bases are TGTGCCAGCAGTTACACGGGACAGCCGAACACTGAAGCTTTCTTT. This codes for CASSYTGQPNTEAFF.

The J gene is TRBJ1-2, the V gene TRBV10-3, with 7 bases fitting TRBD1. The CDR3 contains 13 residues. Germline V gene lookup returns CDR1 ENHRY and CDR2 SYGVKD. The J segment lost 3 bases and the V segment lost 2 bases, leaving 0 bases of the junction unmatched. CDR3 protein: CAISETGDYGYTF. The CDR3 coding sequence is TGTGCCATCAGTGAGACAGGGGACTATGGCTACACCTTC.

The V gene is TRBV6-5, the J gene TRBJ2-3; possible D gene TRBD2, 5 bases. The CDR3 extends over 14 amino acids. V was pared by 8 bases and J by 2 bases, with 14 bases between. CDR1 is MNHEY and CDR2 is SVGAGI in the germline V gene. The CDR3 loop is CASCRLLDTDTQYF. CDR3 nucleotides: TGTGCCAGCTGCCGTTTACTAGACACAGATACGCAGTATTTT.

The V call is TRBV2, the J call TRBJ1-1; D perhaps matches TRBD1 (5 bases). V lost 7 bases and J 2 bases, leaving 14 bases between the germline ends. The CDR3 consists of 14 residues. Germline CDR1 is SNHLY and CDR2 is FYNNEI. The CDR3 DNA reads as TGTGCCAGCAAGGCACAGGCCGTTAACACTGAAGCTTTCTTT. This gives the protein CASKAQAVNTEAFF.

The chain is built from TRBV4-3 and TRBJ2-1, with 8 bases identical to TRBD1. The germline gives CDR1 LGHNA, CDR2 YSLEER. The length of the CDR3 is 16 residues. With V trimmed by 1 base and J by 6 bases, 8 bases remained unmatched. CDR3 bases: TGCGCCAGCAGCCAAGTTGGACAGGGTATTCGCAATGAGCAGTTCTTC. This sequence encodes CASSQVGQGIRNEQFF.